What follows are 15 T cell receptor beta chains derived from one specimen sequenced in a study of human T cells and chemical hapten exposure. The time point is: patch test 2, 6 weeks after DPC sensitization. Stated treatment: therapeutic diphenylcyclopropenone sensitization with weekly scalp DPC. TCRdb reprocessed the RACE reads with MiXCR, giving one entry per CDR3 protein. The top ten clones hold about 3.1% of a sample with approximately 120,000 distinct CDR3 sequences, approximately 8.8% of them seen once. The specimen comprised whole blood, sampled in connection with sensitization to the hapten diphenylcyclopropenone (DPC). The receptor set was obtained from a middle-aged woman with alopecia areata. Some clones in this sample may be carry-over from other donors' samples.

This clonotype was recorded many times. The genes are TRBV7-2 and TRBJ1-6, with D unresolved. Looked up from germline, CDR1 is SGHTA and CDR2 is FQGNSA. With 5 bases removed from V and 6 bases from J, the gap between germline ends came to 8 bases. The CDR3 totals 13 residues. The CDR3, as DNA: TGTGCCAGCAGCGTCGGGAGTAATTCACCCCTCCACTTT. The encoded protein is CASSVGSNSPLHF.

The chain employs TRBV28 and TRBJ2-5; D is unclear. The V and J ends lost 4 bases and 5 bases respectively, with 14 bases between them. This CDR3 region has 14 residues. Germline V gene sequence: CDR1 MDHEN, CDR2 SYDVKM. The CDR3 coding sequence is TGTGCCAGCAGTTCACCCTCGAAAAGCGAGACCCAGTACTTC. Translation gives CASSSPSKSETQYF.

At least ten counts were recorded for this clonotype. The chain carries TRBV12-3 or TRBV12-4 and TRBJ2-7, with D possibly TRBD2 on 5 matching bases. The CDR3 totals 16 residues. V lost 5 bases, J lost 1 base, and 18 bases lay in between. CDR3 protein: CASSRSSGMSSYEQYF. The CDR3 DNA is TGTGCCAGCAGTCGCTCGTCCGGGATGTCTTCCTACGAGCAGTACTTC.

This clonotype was observed at least ten times. This chain links TRBV27 with TRBJ2-1; 8 positions agree with TRBD2. Trimming removed 8 bases from V and 8 bases from J; junction bases left unmatched: 11. This CDR3 is built from 14 residues. Germline loops: CDR1 MNHEY, CDR2 SMNVEV (reference sequence). The CDR3 DNA is TGTGCCAGCTCTCGCCGGGGGGGACAAGATGAGCAGTTCTTC. It translates to CASSRRGGQDEQFF.

V and J are TRBV6-4 and TRBJ2-3, with 9 bases that match TRBD2. This CDR3 is built from 15 residues. Trimming removed 4 bases from V and 3 bases from J; junction bases left unmatched: 5. The germline CDR1 and CDR2 sequences are MRHNA and SNTAGT. The chain's CDR3 is CASSVSGGSTDTQYF. The CDR3, as DNA: TGTGCCAGCAGTGTCAGCGGGGGGTCTACAGATACGCAGTATTTT.

The chain is built from TRBV3-1 and TRBJ2-5; D possibly uses TRBD1 or TRBD2 (5 bases each). The length of the CDR3 is 16 residues. The V and J ends lost 5 bases and 2 bases respectively, with 18 bases between them. Germline lookup yields CDR1 LGHDT and CDR2 YNNKEL (reference sequence). CDR3 DNA sequence: TGTGCCAGCAGCGGAGGAGCATGGGGGATTCAAGAGACCCAGTACTTC. Amino acid sequence: CASSGGAWGIQETQYF.

This clonotype has at least ten counts. CDR3 sequence: CAAGDPILETQYF. The CDR3, as DNA: TGTGCCGCCGGCGACCCTATTCTTGAGACCCAGTACTTC. V gene TRBV19 combines with J gene TRBJ2-5, with D hard to call. From germline, CDR1 is LNHDA and CDR2 SQIVND (reference sequence). This CDR3 has 13 residues. Trimming pared 11 bases from V and 5 bases from J, leaving 18 bases between.

This clonotype came up a few times. V gene TRBV19 combines with J gene TRBJ2-1; 9 nucleotides line up with TRBD1. The ends lost 1 base at V and 6 bases at J; junction bases unmatched: 7. From germline, CDR1 is LNHDA and CDR2 SQIVND (reference sequence). The CDR3 consists of 16 residues. The CDR3 protein is CASSIGTGTGRNEQFF. The CDR3 DNA reads as TGTGCCAGTAGTATAGGCACCGGGACAGGGCGCAATGAGCAGTTCTTC. Complete variable domain (other parts from reference TRBV19 and TRBJ2-1): DGGITQSPKYLFRKEGQNVTLSCEQNLNHDAMYWYRQDPGQGLRLIYYSQIVNDFQKGDIAEGYSVSREKKESFPLTVTSAQKNPTAFYLCASSIGTGTGRNEQFFGPGTRLTVL.

This clonotype was detected ten times or more. The CDR3 reads CSARGLAGVTGELFF. In DNA form, the CDR3 reads TGCAGTGCTAGAGGACTAGCGGGGGTGACCGGGGAGCTGTTTTTT. J is TRBJ2-2 and V is TRBV20-1, with 12 nucleotides matching TRBD2. The CDR3 loop spans 15 amino acids. Per germline, CDR1 DFQATT and CDR2 SNEGSKA (reference sequence). Trimming removed 1 base from V and 5 bases from J; junction bases left unmatched: 2.

This chain joins TRBV18 and TRBJ1-2; 7 bases line up with TRBD1. Germline CDR1 and CDR2: KGHSH and LQKENI. Losses at the gene ends were 3 bases for V and 8 bases for J; bases not matched to a gene: 12. The CDR3 is made up of 15 amino acids. CDR3 region: CASSPYTGVDFGYTF. In DNA, the CDR3 is TGTGCCAGCTCACCCTACACAGGGGTTGATTTCGGCTACACCTTC. The full variable domain, with the rest looked up from reference TRBV18 and TRBJ1-2, is NAGVMQNPRHLVRRRGQEARLRCSPMKGHSHVYWYRQLPEEGLKFMVYLQKENIIDESGMPKERFSAEFPKEGPSILRIQQVVRGDSAAYFCASSPYTGVDFGYTFGSGTRLTVV.

This clonotype has just a few counts. This chain connects TRBV10-3 to TRBJ1-5, with D perhaps TRBD1 (5 bases). Germline values: CDR1 ENHRY, CDR2 SYGVKD. The CDR3 sequence is 12 residues long. Trimming left V 10 bases short and J 8 bases short, with 15 bases between. CDR3 sequence: CATGTDSEPQHF. The CDR3, as DNA: TGTGCCACCGGGACCGACAGTGAGCCCCAGCATTTT.

This clonotype was counted ten times or more. The chain is built from TRBV6-6 and TRBJ2-4; 9 bases map to TRBD1. Trimming removed 0 bases from V and 9 bases from J; junction bases left unmatched: 6. Germline values: CDR1 MNHNY, CDR2 SVGAGI (reference sequence). The CDR3 has 15 amino acids. DNA of the CDR3: TGTGCCAGCAGTTACTCAAACAGGGGGCCTGCCATTCAGTACTTC. Translating gives CASSYSNRGPAIQYF.

Ten or more counts support this clonotype. The chain couples TRBV10-3 to TRBJ2-7, with D uncertain. This CDR3 is 13 amino acids long. Germline values: CDR1 ENHRY, CDR2 SYGVKD. V was trimmed by 4 bases and J by 9 bases, leaving 16 bases between them. The CDR3 DNA reads TGTGCCATCAGTGTCCCTGGGGAATTGGGGCAGTACTTC. Protein sequence: CAISVPGELGQYF.

This clonotype was detected ten times or more. The chain employs TRBV20-1 and TRBJ1-1; D not resolved. The V gene lost 5 bases and the J gene lost 1 base, with 8 bases spanning the gap. Germline values: CDR1 DFQATT, CDR2 SNEGSKA (reference sequence). This CDR3 spans 12 amino acids. The CDR3 DNA sequence: TGCAGTGCTCTCCGGGGGAACACTGAAGCTTTCTTT. This gives the protein CSALRGNTEAFF.

At least ten counts were recorded for this clonotype. The chain links TRBV4-2 to TRBJ2-7, with D unclear. Germline V CDR1 and CDR2: LGHNA, YNFKEQ. CDR3 size: 14 residues. The V gene lost 3 bases and the J gene lost 5 bases, with 14 bases spanning the gap. For the CDR3, the DNA is TGTGCCAGCAGCCATCCCCGTTTGGGGAACGAGCAGTACTTC. It specifies CASSHPRLGNEQYF.